The T cell receptor beta chain under discussion was sequenced for a study of siplizumab effects on memory and regulatory T cells. Study-level results: Naive T cells were seen as more diverse than memory cells and as major alloresponse contributors.

Note on this clone: The antigen remains unidentified.

Measured with immunoSEQ multiplex PCR; TCRdb has only the in-frame clones, and not every one. The table includes about 100,000 clones, 90% to 95% detected once. The sequenced material came from non-Treg CD4+ T cells sorted from blood. This TCR was recovered from a human donor in good health.

The CDR3: CASSQGAETQYF. CDR3 DNA: TGTGCCAGCAGCCAGGGGGCTGAGACCCAGTACTTC. V gene TRBV11-2 combines with J gene TRBJ2-5, with TRBD1 matching over 8 bases. CDR3 length equals 12 residues. Germline lookup yields CDR1 SGHAT and CDR2 FQNNGV. V shed 5 bases, J shed 5 bases, and the junction held 1 base outside the gene matches.